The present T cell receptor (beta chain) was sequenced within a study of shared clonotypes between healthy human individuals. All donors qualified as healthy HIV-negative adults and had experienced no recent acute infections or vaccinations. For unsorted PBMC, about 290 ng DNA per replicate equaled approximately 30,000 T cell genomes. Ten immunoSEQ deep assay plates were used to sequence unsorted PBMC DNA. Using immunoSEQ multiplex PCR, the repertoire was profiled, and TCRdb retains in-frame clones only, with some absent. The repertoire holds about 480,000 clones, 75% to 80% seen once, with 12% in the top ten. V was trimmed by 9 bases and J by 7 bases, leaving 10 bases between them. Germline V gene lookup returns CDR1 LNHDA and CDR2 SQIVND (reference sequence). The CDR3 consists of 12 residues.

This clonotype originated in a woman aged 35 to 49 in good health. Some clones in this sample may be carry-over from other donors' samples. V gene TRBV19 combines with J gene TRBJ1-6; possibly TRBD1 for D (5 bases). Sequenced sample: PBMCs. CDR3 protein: CARGPSNSPLHF. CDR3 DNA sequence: TGTGCCAGGGGGCCGAGCAATTCACCCCTCCACTTT.